What follows are 9 T cell receptor beta chains derived from one specimen sequenced in a study of tumor-infiltrating lymphocytes in primary liver carcinoma. Reverse transcription of about 500 ng total RNA with a constant-region primer produced TCR beta cDNA. Libraries covering TCR beta were generated through three nested multiplex PCR rounds (using a slightly modified ARM-PCR). Investigators reported that the first two PCR rounds, at approximately 11 cycles each, used TRBV1-TRBV30 forward primers with a C-beta reverse primer. One entry per CDR3 protein, called by TCRdb with MiXCR from the multiplex PCR reads. The top ten clones hold over 15% of a sample with 150,000 to 200,000 distinct CDR3 sequences, roughly 80% of them seen once. Unsorted bulk tissue, about 17-34 mg of it, served as the source for co-extraction of RNA and DNA. The source material was tumor tissue from primary liver carcinoma. The receptors were gathered from a man aged 35 to 55 with primary liver carcinoma and hepatitis B virus infection.

On this clonotype itself: It is likely a read error, because the conserved phenylalanine at the end of the CDR3 is missing. This chain connects TRBV29-1 to TRBJ2-6, with no clear D. Germline V gene data show CDR1 as SQVTM and CDR2 as ANQGSEA. The CDR3 spans 12 residues. The CDR3 here is CSVVFGANVLTL. CDR3 nucleotide sequence: TGCAGTGTTGTTTTTGGGGCCAACGTCCTGACTTTG.

As concerns this clonotype: A read error may produce the germline difference seen at one junction end. V is TRBV4-2 and J is TRBJ2-1; 10 bases align to TRBD1. This CDR3 is built from 16 residues. The germline V gene encodes CDR1 LGHNA and CDR2 YNFKEQ. The CDR3 here is CARSHTGGQGNNEQFF. In DNA form, the CDR3 reads TGTGCCAGGAGCCACACCGGGGGACAGGGGAACAATGAGCAATTCTTC.

The chain has TRBV4-2 and TRBJ2-1, with 7 bases identical to TRBD2. CDR1 is LGHNA and CDR2 is YNFKEQ in the germline V gene. The CDR3 has 15 amino acids. V gave up 10 bases and J gave up 9 bases; unmatched junction bases: 18. CDR3 residues: CANSQASGLHSEQFF. CDR3 nucleotide sequence: TGTGCCAATAGCCAAGCTAGCGGACTTCACAGTGAGCAGTTCTTC.

A word on this clonotype: This clone may be a read error of a much larger clone one base away. This chain connects TRBV7-9 to TRBJ2-3; D may be TRBD2 (5 bases). CDR3 size: 13 residues. Looked up from germline, CDR1 is SEHNR and CDR2 is FQNEAQ (reference sequence). DNA for the CDR3: TGTGTCAGCAGCTTAGAGTCACGGGGTACGCAGTATTTT. It yields the protein CVSSLESRGTQYF.

This chain connects TRBV12-3 or TRBV12-4 to TRBJ2-1, with D tentatively TRBD1 (6 bases). The CDR3 runs 13 residues. The V end lost 10 bases, the J end lost 7 bases, and 17 bases lay between the germline ends. The CDR3 DNA reads TGTGCCAACAATCTCGGACAGAATAATGAGCAGTTCTTC. Translated, it gives CANNLGQNNEQFF.

Regarding this clonotype: The germline gene is not matched at one end of the junction; a read error may be the cause. V and J are TRBV12-3 or TRBV12-4 and TRBJ2-5; D is perhaps TRBD1 or TRBD2 (5 bases each). The CDR3 length is 15 residues. DNA for the CDR3: TGTGCCAACAGTTTTTCTCCGGGGCTAAAAGAGGCCCAGTACTTC. Amino acid sequence: CANSFSPGLKEAQYF.

In regard to this clonotype: Germline is not matched at one junction end, which may reflect a read error. The V gene is TRBV11-1, the J gene TRBJ2-4, with 10 bases that match TRBD2. The CDR3 loop spans 17 amino acids. Germline CDR1 SGHAT, CDR2 FQDESV (reference sequence). Here the CDR3 DNA reads TGTGCCAGCAGCTTTCTCGGGACTAGCGAGACCACAAACATCCAGTATTTC. Translation: CASSFLGTSETTNIQYF.

To note about this clonotype: A clone one base away is much larger, so this may be a read error. The V gene is TRBV30, the J gene TRBJ1-2; possibly TRBD1 for D (5 bases). This CDR3 region has 14 residues. Per germline, CDR1 GTSNPN and CDR2 SVGIG (reference sequence). The germline V and J ends were trimmed by 0 bases and 6 bases, with 14 bases remaining between them. Written as DNA, the CDR3 is TGTGCCTGGAGTGTACAAGGGGTGCACCATGGCTACACCTTC. As protein: CAWSVQGVHHGYTF.

As concerns this clonotype: One junction end disagrees with the germline gene, perhaps due to a read error. This sequence joins TRBV29-1 and TRBJ1-3, with D unresolved. The CDR3 is made up of 12 amino acids. Germline CDR1 and CDR2: SQVTM and ANQGSEA. The CDR3 coding sequence is TGCAGCGTTGAAGGAGATGGAAACACCATGTATTTC. Amino acid sequence: CSVEGDGNTMYF.